The rows below give T cell receptor beta chains drawn from one sample of a study of CD8 T cells in ankylosing spondylitis. TCRdb analysed the 5' RACE reads with MiXCR anew, one entry per CDR3 protein. The data hold 150,000 or so distinct CDR3 sequences, with about 32% observed a single time. The specimen was synovial fluid, either unsorted or a sorted T cell fraction (not recorded which). Receptor source: a male donor with ankylosing spondylitis. Each CDR3 is given with its conserved first and last residue.

v_gene | CDR3aa
TRBV19 | CASSISWTGTTRIYEQYF
TRBV12-3/TRBV12-4 | CASTETGGGYGYTF
TRBV12-3/TRBV12-4 | CASSLGQGGEKLFF
TRBV10-3 | CATGVSYEQYF
TRBV7-9 | CASSPLGLAVGQFF
TRBV7-9 | CASSLLVSINYGYTF
TRBV12-3/TRBV12-4 | CASSDGLLAGELFF
TRBV3-1 | CASSQGGHNQPQHF
TRBV11-2 | CASSLVQGPGRETQYF
TRBV3-1 | CASNRHTNTGELFF
TRBV5-1 | CASSSTGTGSPGANVLTF
TRBV3-1 | CASSQDLLRAYEQFF
TRBV7-9 | CASTPGGGSYEQYF
TRBV14 | CASSHPRGWREAPDTQYF
TRBV29-1 | CSELDGQETQYF
TRBV18 | CASSLGYQPQHF